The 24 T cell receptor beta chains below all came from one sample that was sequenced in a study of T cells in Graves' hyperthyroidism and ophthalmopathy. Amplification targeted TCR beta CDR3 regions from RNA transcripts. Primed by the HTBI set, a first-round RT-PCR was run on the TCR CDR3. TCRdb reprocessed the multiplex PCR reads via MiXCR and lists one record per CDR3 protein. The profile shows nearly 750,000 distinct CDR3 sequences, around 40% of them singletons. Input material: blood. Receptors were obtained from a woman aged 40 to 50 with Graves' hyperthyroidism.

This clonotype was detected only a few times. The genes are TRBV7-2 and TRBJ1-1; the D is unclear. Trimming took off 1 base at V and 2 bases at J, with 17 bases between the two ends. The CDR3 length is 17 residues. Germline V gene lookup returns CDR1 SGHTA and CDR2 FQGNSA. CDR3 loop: CASSLGWRTHSNTEAFF. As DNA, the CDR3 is TGTGCCAGCAGCTTAGGATGGCGGACCCATTCCAACACTGAAGCTTTCTTT.

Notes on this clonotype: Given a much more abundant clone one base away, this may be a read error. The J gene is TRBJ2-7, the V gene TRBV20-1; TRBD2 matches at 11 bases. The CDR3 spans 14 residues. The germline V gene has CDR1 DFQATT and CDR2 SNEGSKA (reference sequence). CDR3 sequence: CGAKPGLAGYEQYF. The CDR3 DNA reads TGCGGTGCCAAACCAGGACTAGCGGGCTACGAGCAGTACTTC.

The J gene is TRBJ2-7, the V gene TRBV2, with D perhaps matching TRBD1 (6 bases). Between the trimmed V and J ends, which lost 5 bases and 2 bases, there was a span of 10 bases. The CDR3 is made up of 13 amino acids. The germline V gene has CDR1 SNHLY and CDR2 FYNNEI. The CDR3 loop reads CASSLNRAYEQYF. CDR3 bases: TGTGCCAGCAGTTTAAACAGGGCCTACGAGCAGTACTTC. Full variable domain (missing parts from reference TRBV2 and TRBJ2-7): EPEVTQTPSHQVTQMGQEVILRCVPISNHLYFYWYRQILGQKVEFLVSFYNNEISEKSEIFDDQFSVERPDGSNFTLKIRSTKLEDSAMYFCASSLNRAYEQYFGPGTRLTVT.

The CDR3 nucleotides are TGTGCCAGCAGTTTGGACAGCCCGAACACCGGGGAGCTGTTTTTT. Encoded protein: CASSLDSPNTGELFF. The J gene is TRBJ2-2, the V gene TRBV6-1; weak D call: TRBD1 (6 bases). The CDR3 sequence is 15 residues long. Per germline, CDR1 MNHNS and CDR2 SASEGT. The V end was cut by 5 bases, the J end by 0 bases, with 10 bases between.

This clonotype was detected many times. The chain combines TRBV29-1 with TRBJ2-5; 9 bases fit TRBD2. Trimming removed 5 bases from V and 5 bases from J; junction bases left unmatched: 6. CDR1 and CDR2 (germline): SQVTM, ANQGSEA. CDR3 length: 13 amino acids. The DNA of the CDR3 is TGCAGCGTTATTAGCGGGGGCTTGGAGACCCAGTACTTC. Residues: CSVISGGLETQYF.

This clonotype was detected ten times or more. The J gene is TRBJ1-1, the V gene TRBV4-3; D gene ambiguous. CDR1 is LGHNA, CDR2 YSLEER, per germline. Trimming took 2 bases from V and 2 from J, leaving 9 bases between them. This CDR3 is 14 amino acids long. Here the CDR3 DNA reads TGCGCCAGCAGCCAATCCCTAGGAAACACTGAAGCTTTCTTT. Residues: CASSQSLGNTEAFF.

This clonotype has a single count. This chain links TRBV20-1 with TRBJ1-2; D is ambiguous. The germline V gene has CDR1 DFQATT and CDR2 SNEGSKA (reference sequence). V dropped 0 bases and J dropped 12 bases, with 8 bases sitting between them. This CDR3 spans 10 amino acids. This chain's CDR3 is CSAREGGHTF. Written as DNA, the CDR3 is TGCAGTGCTAGAGAGGGCGGCCACACCTTC.

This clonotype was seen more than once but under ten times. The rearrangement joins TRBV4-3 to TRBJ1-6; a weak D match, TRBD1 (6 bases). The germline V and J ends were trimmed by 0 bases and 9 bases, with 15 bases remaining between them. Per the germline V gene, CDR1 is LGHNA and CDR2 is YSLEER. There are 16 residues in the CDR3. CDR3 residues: CASSQDRPTGPSPLHF. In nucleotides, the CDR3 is TGCGCCAGCAGCCAAGATCGCCCGACAGGTCCTTCACCCCTCCACTTT.

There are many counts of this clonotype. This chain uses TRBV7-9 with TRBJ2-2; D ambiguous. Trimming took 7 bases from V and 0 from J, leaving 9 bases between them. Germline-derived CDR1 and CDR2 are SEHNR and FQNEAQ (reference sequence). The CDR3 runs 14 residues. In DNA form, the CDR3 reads TGTGCCAGCACGAGGACGTCGAACACCGGGGAGCTGTTTTTT. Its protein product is CASTRTSNTGELFF.

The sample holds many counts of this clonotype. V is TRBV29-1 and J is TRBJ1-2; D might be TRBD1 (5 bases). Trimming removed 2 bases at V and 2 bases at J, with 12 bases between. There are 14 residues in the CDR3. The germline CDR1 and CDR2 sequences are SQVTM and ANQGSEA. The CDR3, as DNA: TGCAGCGTTGAACTCAGGGTCCTCAACTATGGCTACACCTTC. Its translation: CSVELRVLNYGYTF.

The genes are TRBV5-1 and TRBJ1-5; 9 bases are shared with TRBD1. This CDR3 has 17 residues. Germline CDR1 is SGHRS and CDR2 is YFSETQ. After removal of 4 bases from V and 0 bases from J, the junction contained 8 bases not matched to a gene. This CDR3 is CASSEGQGGGSNQPQHF. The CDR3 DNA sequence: TGCGCCAGCAGCGAGGGACAGGGTGGAGGTAGCAATCAGCCCCAGCATTTT.

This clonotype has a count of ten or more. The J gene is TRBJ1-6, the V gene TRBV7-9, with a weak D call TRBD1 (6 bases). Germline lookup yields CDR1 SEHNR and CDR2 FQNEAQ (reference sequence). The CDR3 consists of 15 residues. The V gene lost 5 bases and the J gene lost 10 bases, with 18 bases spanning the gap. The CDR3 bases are TGTGCCAGCAGCCCCAGCGGGGGGGCAGGGTCACCCCTCCACTTT. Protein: CASSPSGGAGSPLHF.

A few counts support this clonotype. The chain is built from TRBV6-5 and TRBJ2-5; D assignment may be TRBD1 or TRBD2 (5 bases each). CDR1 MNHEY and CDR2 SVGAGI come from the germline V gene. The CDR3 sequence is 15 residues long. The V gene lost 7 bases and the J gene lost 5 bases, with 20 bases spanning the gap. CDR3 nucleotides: TGTGCCAGCACCCTTGAGGGGTGGGCGTCGGAGACCCAGTACTTC. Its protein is CASTLEGWASETQYF.

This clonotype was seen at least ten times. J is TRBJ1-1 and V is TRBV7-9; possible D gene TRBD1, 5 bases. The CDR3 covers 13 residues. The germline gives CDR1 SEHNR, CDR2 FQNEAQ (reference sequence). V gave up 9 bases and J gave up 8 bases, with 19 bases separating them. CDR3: CASQGSGEFEAFF. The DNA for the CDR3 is TGTGCCAGTCAAGGATCGGGGGAGTTCGAAGCTTTCTTT.

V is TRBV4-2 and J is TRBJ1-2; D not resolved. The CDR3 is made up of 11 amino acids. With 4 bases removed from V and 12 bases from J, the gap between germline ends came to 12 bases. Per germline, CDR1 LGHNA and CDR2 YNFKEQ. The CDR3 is CASSLVPRHTF. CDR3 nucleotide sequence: TGTGCCAGCAGCCTCGTCCCTCGGCACACCTTC.

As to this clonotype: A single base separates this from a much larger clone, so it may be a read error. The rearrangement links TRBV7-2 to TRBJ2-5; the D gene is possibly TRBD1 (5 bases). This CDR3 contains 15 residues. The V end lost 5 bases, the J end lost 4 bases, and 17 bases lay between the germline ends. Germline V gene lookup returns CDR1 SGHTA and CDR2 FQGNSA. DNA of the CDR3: TGTGCCAGCAGCCGCCAGGACGCAGGGCTAGAGACCCAGTACTTC. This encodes CASSRQDAGLETQYF. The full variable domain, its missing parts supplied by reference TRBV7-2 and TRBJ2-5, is GAGVSQSPSNKVTEKGKDVELRCDPISGHTALYWYRQSLGQGLEFLIYFQGNSAPDKSGLPSDRFSAERTGGSVSTLTIQRTQQEDSAVYLCASSRQDAGLETQYFGPGTRLLVL.

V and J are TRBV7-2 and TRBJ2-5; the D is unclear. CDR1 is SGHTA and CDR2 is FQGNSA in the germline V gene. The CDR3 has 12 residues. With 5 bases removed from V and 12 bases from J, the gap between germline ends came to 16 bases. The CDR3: CASSPPGRTKYF. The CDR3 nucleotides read TGTGCCAGCAGCCCCCCTGGGCGGACGAAGTACTTC.

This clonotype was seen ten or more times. The DNA for the CDR3 is TGTGCCAGCAGTCCCCGCTACGAGCAGTACTTC. Its translation: CASSPRYEQYF. This chain uses TRBV2 with TRBJ2-7; no reliable D call. Germline-derived CDR1 and CDR2 are SNHLY and FYNNEI. This CDR3 has 11 amino acids. The V gene lost 5 bases and the J gene lost 3 bases, with 5 bases spanning the gap.

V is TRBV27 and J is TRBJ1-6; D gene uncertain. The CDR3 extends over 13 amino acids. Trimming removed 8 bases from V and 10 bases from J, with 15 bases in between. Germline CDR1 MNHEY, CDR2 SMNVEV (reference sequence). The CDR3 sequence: CASSFSRVSPLHF. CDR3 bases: TGTGCCAGCTCCTTCTCGAGGGTCTCACCCCTCCACTTT.

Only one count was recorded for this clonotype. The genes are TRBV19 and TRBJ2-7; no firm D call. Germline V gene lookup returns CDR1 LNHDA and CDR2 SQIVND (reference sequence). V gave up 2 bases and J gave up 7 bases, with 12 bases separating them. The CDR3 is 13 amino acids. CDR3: CASSISRDGEQYF. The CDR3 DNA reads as TGTGCCAGTAGTATATCTAGGGATGGGGAGCAGTACTTC.

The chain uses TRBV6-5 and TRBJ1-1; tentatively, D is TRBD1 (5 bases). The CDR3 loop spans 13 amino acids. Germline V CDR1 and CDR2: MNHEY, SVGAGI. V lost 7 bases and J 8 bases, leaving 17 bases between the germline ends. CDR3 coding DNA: TGTGCCAGCACCGAAAAACGACAGCGGGAAGCTTTCTTT. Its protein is CASTEKRQREAFF.

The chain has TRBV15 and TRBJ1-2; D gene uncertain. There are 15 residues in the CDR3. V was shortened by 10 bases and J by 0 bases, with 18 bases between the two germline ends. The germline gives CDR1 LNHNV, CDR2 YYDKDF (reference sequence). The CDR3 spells CASRPHSGPNYGYTF. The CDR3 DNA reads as TGTGCCAGCAGGCCACACTCAGGACCTAACTATGGCTACACCTTC.

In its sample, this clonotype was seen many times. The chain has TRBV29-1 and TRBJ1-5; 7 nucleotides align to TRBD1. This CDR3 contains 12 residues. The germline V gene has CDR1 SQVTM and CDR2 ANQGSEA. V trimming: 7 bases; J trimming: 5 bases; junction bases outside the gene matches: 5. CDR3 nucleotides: TGCAGCGCCAGGACAGGTCATCAGCCCCAGCATTTT. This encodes CSARTGHQPQHF. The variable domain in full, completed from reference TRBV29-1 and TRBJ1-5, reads SAVISQKPSRDICQRGTSLTIQCQVDSQVTMMFWYRQQPGQSLTLIATANQGSEATYESGFVIDKFPISRPNLTFSTLTVSNMSPEDSSIYLCSARTGHQPQHFGDGTRLSIL.

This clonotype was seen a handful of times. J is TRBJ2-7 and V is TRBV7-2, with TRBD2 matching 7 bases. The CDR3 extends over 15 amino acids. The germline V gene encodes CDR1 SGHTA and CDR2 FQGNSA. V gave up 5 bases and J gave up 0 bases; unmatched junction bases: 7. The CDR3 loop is CASSQSASGSYEQYF. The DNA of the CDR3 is TGTGCCAGCAGCCAATCCGCTAGCGGCTCCTACGAGCAGTACTTC.